This entry lists 24 T cell receptor beta chains sequenced from one sample in a study of Ad26.COV2.S vaccination and SARS-CoV-2 variants. Stated treatment: some 20 received Ad26.COV2.S at low or high dose, single or two shots; about 5 received placebo; per-sample allocation not given. Sample collection was performed on day 63 after the first vaccine or placebo injection. TCRdb's table, derived via immunoSEQ multiplex PCR, lists solely in-frame clones and lacks some. The repertoire consists of about 390,000 clones, with more than 85% occurring once and the leading ten covering 3.5%. Here the sequenced sample was peripheral blood, taken in a trial of Ad26.COV2.S vaccine versus placebo. These receptors were collected from a person between 18 and 60 years old who received the Ad26.COV2.S COVID-19 vaccine or a placebo.

CDR3 sequence: CASSQGLAKTQYF. As DNA, the CDR3 is TGTGCCAGCAGCCAAGGGCTAGCCAAGACCCAGTACTTC. V usage is TRBV3-1 (or the pseudogene TRBV3-2) and J usage is TRBJ2-5, with D possibly matching TRBD2 (5 bases). Trimming shortened V by 1 base and J by 6 bases, and 9 bases separated the two germline ends. This CDR3 contains 13 residues. Germline values: CDR1 LGHDT, CDR2 YNNKEL (reference sequence).

The genes are TRBV2 and TRBJ1-3; no definite D call. The germline V and J ends were trimmed by 7 bases and 0 bases, with 10 bases remaining between them. Germline V lookup: CDR1 SNHLY, CDR2 FYNNEI. The CDR3 consists of 14 residues. In DNA, the CDR3 is TGTGCCAGCACCGTCCAGGACTCTGGAAACACCATATATTTT. This codes for CASTVQDSGNTIYF.

This clone appeared once. The rearrangement uses TRBV3-1 (or the pseudogene TRBV3-2) and TRBJ2-1; 9 nucleotides align to TRBD2. The germline gives CDR1 LGHDT, CDR2 YNNKEL (reference sequence). V trimming: 0 bases; J trimming: 7 bases; junction bases outside the gene matches: 7. The CDR3 loop spans 16 amino acids. CDR3 protein: CASSQDGVAGVNEQFF. CDR3 coding DNA: TGTGCCAGCAGCCAAGATGGGGTAGCGGGGGTTAATGAGCAGTTCTTC.

This chain connects TRBV12-3 or TRBV12-4 to TRBJ1-2; 7 nucleotides line up with TRBD1. Trimming removed 7 bases from V and 7 bases from J; junction bases left unmatched: 9. The CDR3 has 13 residues. CDR3: CASIKGTVSGYTF. DNA of the CDR3: TGTGCCAGCATCAAGGGGACAGTAAGTGGCTACACCTTC.

The J gene is TRBJ2-2, the V gene TRBV13; D is uncertain. Trimming took 4 bases from V and 0 from J, leaving 9 bases between them. The CDR3 covers 15 residues. Germline values: CDR1 PRHDT, CDR2 FYEKMQ (reference sequence). The CDR3 DNA reads TGTGCCAGCAGCTCTCAGCTGACGAACACCGGGGAGCTGTTTTTT. Its translation: CASSSQLTNTGELFF. Using reference TRBV13 and TRBJ2-2 for the parts outside the CDR3, the full variable domain is AAGVIQSPRHLIKEKRETATLKCYPIPRHDTVYWYQQGPGQDPQFLISFYEKMQSDKGSIPDRFSAQQFSDYHSELNMSSLELGDSALYFCASSSQLTNTGELFFGEGSRLTVL.

As to this clone: This CDR3 is also generated by other DNA sequences in the sample. J is TRBJ2-6 and V is TRBV6-5; D not certain. The germline V and J ends were trimmed by 0 bases and 0 bases, with 3 bases remaining between them. Germline V gene sequence: CDR1 MNHEY, CDR2 SVGAGI. CDR3 length: 15 residues. CDR3 loop: CASSYSGSGANVLTF. CDR3 in DNA: TGTGCCAGCAGTTACTCCGGCTCTGGGGCCAACGTCCTGACTTTC.

The V call is TRBV3-1 (or the pseudogene TRBV3-2), the J call TRBJ2-5; D unclear. Trimming took 1 base from V and 7 from J, leaving 10 bases between them. Germline CDR1 and CDR2: LGHDT and YNNKEL (reference sequence). The CDR3 is 13 residues long. The CDR3 spells CASSQVTGPTQYF. The DNA for the CDR3 is TGTGCCAGCAGCCAAGTTACTGGTCCGACCCAGTACTTC.

In its sample, this clone was seen a few times. The chain is built from TRBV6-5 and TRBJ2-5; no clear D gene. Germline V gives CDR1 MNHEY, CDR2 SVGAGI. The CDR3 consists of 15 residues. The germline V and J ends were trimmed by 6 bases and 3 bases, with 17 bases remaining between them. The CDR3 DNA sequence: TGTGCCAGCAGAGGACGGGCCCCCACCGAAGAGACCCAGTACTTC. Its protein is CASRGRAPTEETQYF.

The chain links TRBV6-5 to TRBJ1-1; D gene unclear. This CDR3 contains 14 residues. V was cut by 5 bases and J by 4 bases, with 14 bases left in between. Germline CDR1 and CDR2: MNHEY and SVGAGI. Here the CDR3 reads CASSPGMLGTEAFF. Written as DNA, the CDR3 is TGTGCCAGCAGTCCCGGGATGCTAGGCACTGAAGCTTTCTTT.

This rearrangement joins TRBV18 to TRBJ1-6; a possible D gene is TRBD1 (5 bases). Trimming took off 3 bases at V and 8 bases at J, with 11 bases between the two ends. The CDR3 consists of 14 residues. CDR1 is KGHSH and CDR2 is LQKENI in the germline V gene. This chain's CDR3 is CASSPSQGDSPLHF. For the CDR3, the DNA is TGTGCCAGCTCACCGAGTCAGGGAGATTCACCCCTCCACTTT.

The V and J genes are TRBV18 and TRBJ2-7; 8 bases are shared with TRBD1. CDR1 is KGHSH, CDR2 LQKENI, per germline. This CDR3 has 12 amino acids. V shed 5 bases and J 6 bases; nucleotides not matched to a gene: 3. Here the CDR3 reads CASSTDRGEQYF. The CDR3 nucleotides read TGTGCCAGCTCAACCGACAGGGGCGAGCAGTACTTC.

This clone came up a few times. The chain employs TRBV3-1 (or the pseudogene TRBV3-2) and TRBJ1-5, with D tentatively TRBD1 (6 bases). The CDR3 length is 16 residues. Germline CDR1 and CDR2: LGHDT and YNNKEL (reference sequence). The V end was cut by 1 base, the J end by 3 bases, with 13 bases between. The DNA of the CDR3 is TGTGCCAGCAGCCAAGGCCTAACAGGGATCAATCAGCCCCAGCATTTT. Its protein is CASSQGLTGINQPQHF.

The rearrangement links TRBV9 to TRBJ1-1; no reliable D call. The CDR3 has 13 amino acids. Germline V gene lookup returns CDR1 SGDLS and CDR2 YYNGEE. V was shortened by 4 bases and J by 1 base, with 8 bases between the two germline ends. As DNA, the CDR3 is TGTGCCAGCAGCCCTGGGGAGAACACTGAAGCTTTCTTT. Translated, it gives CASSPGENTEAFF.

This clone was observed a single time. CDR3 sequence reads: CASSPGQLSGNTIYF. CDR3 nucleotide sequence: TGTGCCAGCTCACCGGGGCAGCTCTCTGGAAACACCATATATTTT. J is TRBJ1-3 and V is TRBV18, with D tentatively TRBD1 (5 bases). This CDR3 comprises 15 residues. Deletions cut 3 bases from V and 0 bases from J, with 9 bases between. Germline CDR1 KGHSH, CDR2 LQKENI.

The rearrangement joins TRBV7-8 to TRBJ2-7; 9 positions agree with TRBD1. V shed 3 bases, J shed 3 bases, and the junction held 3 bases outside the gene matches. Germline V gives CDR1 SGHVS, CDR2 FQNEAQ. The CDR3 runs to 14 residues. CDR3 nucleotides: TGTGCCAGCAGCTTCTCGGGACAGGGCTACGAGCAGTACTTC. Translated: CASSFSGQGYEQYF.

J is TRBJ1-1 and V is TRBV19, with D possibly being TRBD1 (6 bases). This CDR3 has 14 amino acids. Trimming cost V 5 bases and J 1 base, with 11 bases left between them. Per the germline V gene, CDR1 is LNHDA and CDR2 is SQIVND (reference sequence). The CDR3 loop reads CASSVTGWNTEAFF. CDR3 in DNA: TGTGCCAGTAGTGTTACAGGGTGGAACACTGAAGCTTTCTTT.

The genes are TRBV4-1 and TRBJ2-5, with 8 bases aligning to TRBD2. This CDR3 region has 15 residues. The J segment lost 5 bases and the V segment lost 1 base, leaving 6 bases of the junction unmatched. CDR1 MGHRA and CDR2 YSYEKL come from the germline V gene. CDR3 region: CASSQVVGTRETQYF. DNA for the CDR3: TGCGCCAGCAGCCAAGTGGTCGGGACTAGGGAGACCCAGTACTTC.

J is TRBJ2-5 and V is TRBV4-1; 10 nucleotides match TRBD1. Trimming cost V 1 base and J 5 bases; bases outside gene matches: 13. This CDR3 comprises 18 residues. CDR1 and CDR2 (germline): MGHRA, YSYEKL. CDR3 in amino acids: CASSQVVFPGQGWETQYF. DNA of the CDR3: TGCGCCAGCAGCCAAGTTGTTTTTCCGGGACAGGGGTGGGAGACCCAGTACTTC.

V usage is TRBV20-1 and J usage is TRBJ2-7; D unclear. The germline gives CDR1 DFQATT, CDR2 SNEGSKA (reference sequence). This CDR3 region has 11 residues. Trimming took 3 bases from V and 4 from J, leaving 7 bases between them. The CDR3 loop is CSASTLYEQYF. CDR3 nucleotide sequence: TGCAGTGCTAGCACCCTTTACGAGCAGTACTTC.

The gene calls are TRBV7-9 and TRBJ1-4; D perhaps matches TRBD1 (5 bases). V was clipped by 4 bases and J by 4 bases, with 13 bases between them. This CDR3 contains 15 residues. CDR1 is SEHNR, CDR2 FQNEAQ, per germline (reference sequence). This chain's CDR3 is CASSSPQGVNEKLFF. The DNA of the CDR3 is TGTGCCAGCAGCTCCCCCCAGGGCGTTAATGAAAAACTGTTTTTT.

This chain links TRBV6-6 with TRBJ1-3; tentative D call: TRBD1 (5 bases). Between the trimmed V and J ends, which lost 6 bases and 4 bases, there was a span of 13 bases. The germline V gene has CDR1 MNHNY and CDR2 SVGAGI (reference sequence). This CDR3 is built from 14 residues. CDR3 nucleotide sequence: TGTGCCAGCAGGTCCCCAGGGTCGGGAAACACCATATATTTT. Translation gives CASRSPGSGNTIYF.

The DNA of the CDR3 is TGTGCCTCAACACCAAATCAGGATACGCAGTATTTT. It codes for CASTPNQDTQYF. The V and J genes are TRBV10-3 and TRBJ2-3; D is undetermined. This CDR3 contains 12 residues. The germline V gene has CDR1 ENHRY and CDR2 SYGVKD. V was cut by 11 bases and J by 6 bases, with 15 bases left in between.

V gene TRBV10-3 combines with J gene TRBJ2-7, with 11 bases fitting TRBD1. V lost 3 bases to trimming and J lost 7 bases; unmatched junction nucleotides: 5. CDR3 length: 14 residues. Germline CDR1 and CDR2: ENHRY and SYGVKD. The CDR3: CAISDRDRGIEQYF. In DNA form, the CDR3 reads TGTGCCATCAGTGATCGGGACAGGGGGATTGAGCAGTACTTC.

The genes are TRBV3-1 (or the pseudogene TRBV3-2) and TRBJ2-7; no definite D call. The germline V gene encodes CDR1 LGHDT and CDR2 YNNKEL (reference sequence). The CDR3 extends over 11 amino acids. V lost 0 bases and J lost 10, with 7 bases in between. The CDR3 is CASSQDALQYF. The DNA for the CDR3 is TGTGCCAGCAGCCAAGATGCCCTCCAGTACTTC.